The clone carrying this TCR beta chain was recorded a few times. The antigen is not known. These data are taken from a study of identical twins. Germline values: CDR1 DFQATT, CDR2 SNEGSKA (reference sequence). CDR3 size: 13 residues. Study findings and constraints: Twins showed weaker excess sharing in their beta out-of-frame sequences.

TCRdb processed the 5' RACE reads anew with MiXCR; each CDR3 protein has one entry. The profile covers under 900,000 distinct CDR3 sequences, with 18% appearing a single time and roughly 14% taken by the ten largest. The sample also formed part of further work on T cells expressing NK-cell markers. That work contributes: In several experiments, an anti-gamma-delta TCR antibody restricted sorting to alpha-beta TCR T cells. Among CD8+ T cells from more than five donors, dominant NKG2C+ clonotypes accounted for roughly 1.0-7.0%. The study found these clonotypes also leading the CD3+CD56-NKG2C+ fraction in a few donors.

J is TRBJ2-1 and V is TRBV20-1; 9 bases match TRBD2. The specimen was PBMCs. The TCR originated in a woman younger than 30 in good health. CDR3 nucleotides: TGCAGCGTAGCGGGGGCCTCCTACAATGAGCAGTTCTTC. Protein product: CSVAGASYNEQFF.